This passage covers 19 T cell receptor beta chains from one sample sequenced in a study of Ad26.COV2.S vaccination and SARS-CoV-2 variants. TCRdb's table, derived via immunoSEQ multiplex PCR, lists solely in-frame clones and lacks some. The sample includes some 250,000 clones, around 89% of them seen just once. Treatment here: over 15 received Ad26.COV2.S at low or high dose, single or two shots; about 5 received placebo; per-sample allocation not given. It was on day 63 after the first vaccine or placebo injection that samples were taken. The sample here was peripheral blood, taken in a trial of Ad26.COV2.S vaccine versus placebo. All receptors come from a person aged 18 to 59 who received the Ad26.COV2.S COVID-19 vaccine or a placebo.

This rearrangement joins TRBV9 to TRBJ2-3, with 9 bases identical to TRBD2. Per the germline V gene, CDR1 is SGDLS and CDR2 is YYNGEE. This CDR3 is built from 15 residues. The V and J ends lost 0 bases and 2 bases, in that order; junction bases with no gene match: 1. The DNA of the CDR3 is TGTGCCAGCAGCGTAGGACTAGCGGCCACAGATACGCAGTATTTT. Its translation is CASSVGLAATDTQYF.

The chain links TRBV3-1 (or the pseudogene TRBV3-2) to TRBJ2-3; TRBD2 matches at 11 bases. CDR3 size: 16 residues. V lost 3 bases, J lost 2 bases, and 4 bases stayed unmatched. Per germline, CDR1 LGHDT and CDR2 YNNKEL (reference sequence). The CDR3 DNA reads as TGTGCCAGCAGCCAGGGACTAGCGGACCCCACAGATACGCAGTATTTT. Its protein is CASSQGLADPTDTQYF.

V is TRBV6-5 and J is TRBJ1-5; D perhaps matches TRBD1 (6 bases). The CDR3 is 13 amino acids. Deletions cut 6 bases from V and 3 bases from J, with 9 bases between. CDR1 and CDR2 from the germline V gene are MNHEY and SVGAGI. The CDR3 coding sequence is TGTGCCAGCAGCAGACAGGTCAATCAGCCCCAGCATTTT. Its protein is CASSRQVNQPQHF.

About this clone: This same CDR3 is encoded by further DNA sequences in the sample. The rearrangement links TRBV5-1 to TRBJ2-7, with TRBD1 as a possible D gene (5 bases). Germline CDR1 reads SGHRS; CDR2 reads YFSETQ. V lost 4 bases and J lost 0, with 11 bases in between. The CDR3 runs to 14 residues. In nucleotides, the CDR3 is TGCGCCAGCAGCCCAGGCGACAGCTCCTACGAGCAGTACTTC. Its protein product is CASSPGDSSYEQYF.

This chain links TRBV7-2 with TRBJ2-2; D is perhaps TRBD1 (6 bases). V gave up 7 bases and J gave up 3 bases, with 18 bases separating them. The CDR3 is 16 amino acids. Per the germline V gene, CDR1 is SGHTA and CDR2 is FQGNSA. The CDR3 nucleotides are TGTGCCAGCATCCGGGACATTCGAACGGACACCGGGGAGCTGTTTTTT. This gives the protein CASIRDIRTDTGELFF.

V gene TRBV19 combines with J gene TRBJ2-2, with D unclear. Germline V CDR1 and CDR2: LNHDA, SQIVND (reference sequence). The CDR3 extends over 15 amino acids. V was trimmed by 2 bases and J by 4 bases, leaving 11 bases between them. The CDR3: CASSISGLPTGELFF. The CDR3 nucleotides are TGTGCCAGTAGTATATCAGGCCTACCCACCGGGGAGCTGTTTTTT.

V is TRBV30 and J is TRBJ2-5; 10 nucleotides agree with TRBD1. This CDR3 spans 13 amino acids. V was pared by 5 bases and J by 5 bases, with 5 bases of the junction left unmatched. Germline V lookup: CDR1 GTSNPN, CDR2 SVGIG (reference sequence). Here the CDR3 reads CAWDRGRGETQYF. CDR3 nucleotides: TGTGCCTGGGACAGGGGGCGCGGGGAGACCCAGTACTTC.

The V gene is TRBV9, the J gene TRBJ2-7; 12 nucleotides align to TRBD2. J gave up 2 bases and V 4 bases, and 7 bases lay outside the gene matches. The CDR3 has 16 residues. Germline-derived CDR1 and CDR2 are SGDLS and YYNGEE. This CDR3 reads CASSPWTSGAAYEQYF. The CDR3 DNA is TGTGCCAGCAGCCCTTGGACTAGCGGGGCCGCCTACGAGCAGTACTTC.

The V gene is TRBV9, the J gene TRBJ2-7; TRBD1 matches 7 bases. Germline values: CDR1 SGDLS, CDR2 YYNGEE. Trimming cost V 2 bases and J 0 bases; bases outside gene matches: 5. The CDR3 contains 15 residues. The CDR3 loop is CASSVSQGLSYEQYF. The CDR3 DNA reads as TGTGCCAGCAGCGTCTCACAGGGGCTCTCCTACGAGCAGTACTTC.

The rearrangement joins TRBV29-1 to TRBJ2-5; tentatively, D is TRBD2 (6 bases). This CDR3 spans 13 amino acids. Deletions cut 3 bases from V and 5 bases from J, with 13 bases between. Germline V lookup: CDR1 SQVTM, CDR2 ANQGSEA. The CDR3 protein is CSVEGGIGETQYF. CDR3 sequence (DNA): TGCAGCGTTGAGGGCGGGATCGGGGAGACCCAGTACTTC.

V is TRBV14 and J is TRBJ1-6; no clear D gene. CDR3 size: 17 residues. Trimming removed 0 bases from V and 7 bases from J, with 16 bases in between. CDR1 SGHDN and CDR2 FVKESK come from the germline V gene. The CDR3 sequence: CASSQDIGGPRNSPLHF. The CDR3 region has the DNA TGTGCCAGCAGCCAAGATATCGGCGGCCCCAGGAATTCACCCCTCCACTTT.

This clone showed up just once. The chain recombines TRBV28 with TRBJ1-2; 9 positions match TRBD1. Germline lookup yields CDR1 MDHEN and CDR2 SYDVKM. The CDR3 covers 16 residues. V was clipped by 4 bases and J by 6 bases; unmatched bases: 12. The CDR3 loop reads CASSSGLQGANDGYTF. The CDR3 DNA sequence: TGTGCCAGCAGTTCCGGACTACAGGGGGCGAACGATGGCTACACCTTC.

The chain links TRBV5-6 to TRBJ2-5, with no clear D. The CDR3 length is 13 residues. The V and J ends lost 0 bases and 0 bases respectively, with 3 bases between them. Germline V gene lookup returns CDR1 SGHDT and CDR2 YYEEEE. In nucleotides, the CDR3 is TGTGCCAGCAGCTTGGTCCACCAAGAGACCCAGTACTTC. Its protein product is CASSLVHQETQYF.

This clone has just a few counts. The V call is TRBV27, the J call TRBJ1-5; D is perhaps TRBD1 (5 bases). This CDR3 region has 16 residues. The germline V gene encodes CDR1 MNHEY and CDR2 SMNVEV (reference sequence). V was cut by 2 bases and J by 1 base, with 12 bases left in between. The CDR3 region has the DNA TGTGCCAGCAGTTTAAAGAGGCAGGGAAGCAATCAGCCCCAGCATTTT. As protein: CASSLKRQGSNQPQHF.

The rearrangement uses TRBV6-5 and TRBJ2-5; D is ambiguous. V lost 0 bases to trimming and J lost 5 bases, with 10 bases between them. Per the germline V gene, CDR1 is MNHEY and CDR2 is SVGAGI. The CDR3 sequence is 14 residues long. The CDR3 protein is CASSYSPIAETQYF. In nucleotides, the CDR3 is TGTGCCAGCAGTTACTCCCCAATTGCTGAGACCCAGTACTTC.

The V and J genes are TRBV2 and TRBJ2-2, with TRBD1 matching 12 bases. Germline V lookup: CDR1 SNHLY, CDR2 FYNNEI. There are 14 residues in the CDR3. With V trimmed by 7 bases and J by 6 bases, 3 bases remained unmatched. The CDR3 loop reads CASKGQGAPGELFF. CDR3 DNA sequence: TGTGCCAGCAAGGGACAGGGGGCGCCCGGGGAGCTGTTTTTT.

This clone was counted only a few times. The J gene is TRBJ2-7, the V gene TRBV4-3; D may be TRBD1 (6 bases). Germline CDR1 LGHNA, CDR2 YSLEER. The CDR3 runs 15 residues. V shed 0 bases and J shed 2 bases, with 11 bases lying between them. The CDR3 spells CASSQDSQGPYEQYF. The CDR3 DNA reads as TGCGCCAGCAGCCAAGATAGCCAGGGGCCCTACGAGCAGTACTTC.

The CDR3 protein is CASSFTWTAGSTDTQYF. DNA of the CDR3: TGTGCCAGCAGCTTTACCTGGACAGCAGGAAGCACAGATACGCAGTATTTT. The gene calls are TRBV11-2 and TRBJ2-3; tentatively, D is TRBD1 (6 bases). The germline CDR1 and CDR2 sequences are SGHAT and FQNNGV. The CDR3 loop spans 17 amino acids. V was shortened by 3 bases and J by 0 bases, with 16 bases between the two germline ends.

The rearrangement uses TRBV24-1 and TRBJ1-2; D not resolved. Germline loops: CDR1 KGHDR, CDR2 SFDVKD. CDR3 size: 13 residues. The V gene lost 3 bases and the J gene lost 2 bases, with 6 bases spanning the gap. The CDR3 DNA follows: TGTGCCACCAGTGATGGGTGGAACTATGGCTACACCTTC. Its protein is CATSDGWNYGYTF.